This is a list of T cell receptor beta chains from one sample in a study of response to subunit inactivated influenza vaccine. Using its own MiXCR run on the RT-PCR reads, TCRdb lists one record per CDR3 protein. The top ten clones hold 25% to 30% of a sample with 150,000 to 200,000 distinct CDR3 sequences, around 12% of them seen once. This sample was shared with a second study, whose subject was T cells expressing NK-cell markers.

The specimen comprised CD8+ T cells sorted from PBMCs, sampled roughly 12 days after vaccination. Source of these receptors: a man between 50 and 59 years old who received an inactivated influenza vaccine. CDR3s include the opening cysteine and the closing phenylalanine or tryptophan. A D gene is named only where the DNA matches it firmly. Clone size is stated in some rows and not others, as once, few, many or a class when expanded.

CDR3	DNA	size	V	D	J
CSARQPGQEYQPQHF	TGCAGTGCTAGACAACCGGGACAGGAGTATCAGCCCCAGCATTTT	many	TRBV20-1	TRBD1	TRBJ1-5
CASSLETRELFF	TGTGCCAGCAGCTTAGAAACGAGAGAGCTGTTTTTT	few	TRBV7-9	.	TRBJ2-2
CASSSPNLKPEAFF	TGTGCCAGCAGCTCCCCCAATCTTAAACCTGAAGCTTTCTTT	few	TRBV7-9	.	TRBJ1-1
CASNLPGTEYGYTF	TGTGCCAGCAACCTACCGGGGACAGAATATGGCTACACCTTC	few	TRBV7-9	TRBD1	TRBJ1-2
CASSYSVTDTEAFF	TGTGCCAGCAGTTACTCCGTGACGGACACTGAAGCTTTCTTT	few	TRBV6-2/TRBV6-3	.	TRBJ1-1
CASSQDEGAGYEQYF	TGTGCCAGCAGCCAAGATGAGGGGGCAGGCTACGAGCAGTACTTC	many	TRBV3-1	TRBD1	TRBJ2-7
CASRWTSGRSETQYF	TGTGCCAGCAGATGGACTAGCGGGAGATCTGAGACCCAGTACTTC	few	TRBV2	TRBD2	TRBJ2-5
CSVGGIVSEGDEQFF	TGCAGCGTTGGAGGGATCGTCTCGGAAGGCGATGAGCAGTTCTTC	few	TRBV29-1	.	TRBJ2-1
CASSQGQGLGTGELFF	TGTGCTAGCAGCCAGGGACAGGGACTGGGCACCGGGGAGCTGTTTTTT	few	TRBV7-7	TRBD1	TRBJ2-2
CASSQRTSSYEQYF	TGCGCCAGCAGCCAGAGGACTAGCAGCTACGAGCAGTACTTC	.	TRBV4-3	TRBD2	TRBJ2-7
CASSAGTGSGEQYF	TGCGCCAGCAGCGCGGGGACAGGCTCGGGCGAGCAGTACTTC	.	TRBV5-1	TRBD1	TRBJ2-7
CASRQISGANVLTF	TGTGCCAGCAGGCAAATCTCTGGGGCCAACGTCCTGACTTTC	many	TRBV6-2/TRBV6-3	.	TRBJ2-6
CASSEWLAGAGETQYF	TGTGCCAGCAGTGAATGGCTAGCGGGGGCCGGTGAGACCCAGTACTTC	few	TRBV2	TRBD2	TRBJ2-5
CASSRRREGPGTQYF	TGTGCCAGCAGTCGCAGGCGGGAGGGCCCGGGGACCCAGTACTTC	many	TRBV6-1	TRBD2	TRBJ2-5
CASSLQGRWDLSSYNEQFF	TGTGCCAGCAGCTTGCAAGGGAGGTGGGACCTCAGCTCCTACAATGAGCAGTTCTTC	few	TRBV7-6	.	TRBJ2-1
CATKGGMNTEAFF	TGTGCCACCAAAGGGGGAATGAACACTGAAGCTTTCTTT	.	TRBV24-1	.	TRBJ1-1
CASSPPGLGSYNEQFF	TGTGCCAGCAGCCCGCCGGGACTAGGGTCCTACAATGAGCAGTTCTTC	few	TRBV7-9	TRBD2	TRBJ2-1
CASSQVSIQETQYF	TGTGCCAGCAGCCAAGTCAGTATCCAGGAGACCCAGTACTTC	.	TRBV3-1	.	TRBJ2-5
CASSPLVWAHEQYF	TGTGCCAGCAGCCCCCTGGTTTGGGCCCACGAGCAGTACTTC	few	TRBV7-8	.	TRBJ2-7
CASDSGRAVYNEQFF	TGTGCCAGCGATAGCGGGAGGGCCGTCTACAATGAGCAGTTCTTC	few	TRBV12-3/TRBV12-4	TRBD2	TRBJ2-1
CAWSRGTNTEAFF	TGTGCCTGGAGCCGGGGAACGAACACTGAAGCTTTCTTT	.	TRBV30	.	TRBJ1-1
CASSLTSGTSYEQYF	TGTGCCAGCAGTTTGACTAGCGGGACCTCCTACGAGCAGTACTTC	few	TRBV27	TRBD2	TRBJ2-7
CSVAGTGFGYTF	TGCAGCGTCGCGGGGACAGGGTTTGGCTACACCTTC	few	TRBV29-1	TRBD1	TRBJ1-2
CASSPPGGRNNEQFF	TGTGCCAGCAGCCCGCCCGGAGGGCGTAACAATGAGCAGTTCTTC	many	TRBV28	.	TRBJ2-1
CASSYSRDQYF	TGTGCCAGCAGTTACTCTAGGGATCAGTACTTC	.	TRBV6-6	.	TRBJ2-5
CASSQGASGVQFF	TGTGCCAGCAGCCAGGGGGCCTCGGGGGTGCAGTTCTTC	few	TRBV9	TRBD1	TRBJ2-1
CATWTGAISTDTQYF	TGTGCCACCTGGACAGGGGCTATTTCCACAGATACGCAGTATTTT	few	TRBV6-1	TRBD1	TRBJ2-3
CASSQDVLQGVGQPQHF	TGCGCCAGCAGCCAAGATGTATTACAGGGGGTTGGCCAGCCCCAGCATTTT	few	TRBV4-1	TRBD1	TRBJ1-5
CASNLRTGRREQYF	TGTGCCAGCAATTTGAGGACAGGTCGAAGGGAGCAGTACTTC	.	TRBV28	TRBD1	TRBJ2-7
CSPFRTGPYEQYF	TGCAGCCCCTTCCGGACAGGGCCCTACGAGCAGTACTTC	.	TRBV29-1	TRBD1	TRBJ2-7
CASSSTRDKYYEQYF	TGTGCCAGCAGCTCCACTCGGGACAAGTACTACGAGCAGTACTTC	.	TRBV7-9	.	TRBJ2-7
CASSEHLQGNEQYF	TGCGCCAGCAGTGAGCACCTACAGGGGAACGAGCAGTACTTC	few	TRBV10-2	TRBD1	TRBJ2-7
CASSQGTSGRAHEQYF	TGCGCCAGCAGCCAAGGGACTAGCGGGAGGGCCCACGAGCAGTACTTC	many	TRBV4-3	TRBD2	TRBJ2-7
CATSRGSGANVLTF	TGTGCCACCAGCAGAGGATCGGGGGCCAACGTCCTGACTTTC	.	TRBV15	.	TRBJ2-6
CAISEGTRGQETQYF	TGTGCCATCAGTGAGGGCACGAGGGGCCAAGAGACCCAGTACTTC	.	TRBV10-3	.	TRBJ2-5
CASSLGAGVDGYTF	TGTGCCAGCAGCTTAGGAGCCGGGGTCGATGGCTACACCTTC	.	TRBV7-9	.	TRBJ1-2
CASSLPGQGSQNTEAFF	TGCGCCAGCAGCTTACCGGGACAGGGGTCCCAAAACACTGAAGCTTTCTTT	.	TRBV5-1	TRBD1	TRBJ1-1